Each of the 4 T cell receptor beta chains below was sequenced from the same sample in a study of blood T cells in healthy people across ages. Sample-barcoded 5' priming and a J-beta primer mix drove a second PCR of roughly 7 to 11 cycles. TCRdb used MiXCR to reprocess the 5' RACE reads, holding one entry per CDR3 protein. Counted here are over a million distinct CDR3 sequences, 35% to 45% occurring once; the ten biggest clones make up under 5%. Sequenced material: blood. The receptors come from a woman aged 18-29 years in good health.

This clonotype has a handful of counts. The chain has TRBV29-1 and TRBJ1-2; no clear D. CDR1 and CDR2 (germline): SQVTM, ANQGSEA. The CDR3 is 13 amino acids. The V and J ends lost 0 bases and 7 bases respectively, with 12 bases between them. This CDR3 reads CSVEDLLTSGYTF. The CDR3, as DNA: TGCAGCGTTGAAGATCTACTGACATCTGGCTACACCTTC.

This chain connects TRBV7-3 to TRBJ2-3, with TRBD2 matching over 9 bases. With 4 bases clipped from V and 5 bases from J, the junction kept 13 bases outside the gene matches. The CDR3 runs to 17 residues. Germline V lookup: CDR1 SGHTA, CDR2 FQGTGA. The CDR3 DNA reads as TGTGCCAGCAGCTCTATAACCGGGGGACTAGCTAGAGATACGCAGTATTTT. Protein sequence: CASSSITGGLARDTQYF.

The chain joins TRBV28 to TRBJ2-7; the D gene is possibly TRBD1 (5 bases). The germline V gene has CDR1 MDHEN and CDR2 SYDVKM. V lost 2 bases and J lost 1, with 15 bases in between. This CDR3 is 16 amino acids long. The CDR3 here is CASSLAPNRQSYEQYF. The CDR3 DNA follows: TGTGCCAGCAGTTTAGCCCCAAACCGACAGTCCTACGAGCAGTACTTC. The variable domain in full, completed from reference TRBV28 and TRBJ2-7, reads DVKVTQSSRYLVKRTGEKVFLECVQDMDHENMFWYRQDPGLGLRLIYFSYDVKMKEKGDIPEGYSVSREKKERFSLILESASTNQTSMYLCASSLAPNRQSYEQYFGPGTRLTVT.

The rearrangement uses TRBV29-1 and TRBJ1-5; D perhaps matches TRBD1 (5 bases). This CDR3 is built from 13 residues. Germline V gene lookup returns CDR1 SQVTM and CDR2 ANQGSEA. Trimming pared 5 bases from V and 3 bases from J, leaving 11 bases between. The CDR3, as DNA: TGCAGCGTTCCCGGGACCCACAATCAGCCCCAGCATTTT. Protein product: CSVPGTHNQPQHF.